This T cell receptor (beta chain) was recovered during a study of cytomegalovirus exposure and HLA in healthy donors. Study findings and constraints: In vitro assays verified that three CMV-associated chains recognized CMV antigens specifically. The study put some 150 TCR beta chains on its list as cytomegalovirus-associated. Most observed TCR sequences were rare, whereas some public TCRs were detected in many donors.

Clones were sequenced by immunoSEQ multiplex PCR, and TCRdb holds only the in-frame ones, with some missing. In the table there are about 170,000 clones, nearly 90% of which are singletons. On this clone itself: Its antigen is not known.

Donors came from a validation cohort of over a hundred subjects, distinct from the first 666-subject cohort. The receptor's source is a young man in good health and CMV-seropositive. Sequencing used PBMCs.

CDR3 coding DNA: TGTGCCAGCAGTGATTTAGCGGTTAGGTATGAGCAGTTCTTC. Its protein is CASSDLAVRYEQFF. The gene calls are TRBV6-1 and TRBJ2-1; tentative D call: TRBD2 (6 bases). With 3 bases removed from V and 8 bases from J, the gap between germline ends came to 14 bases. The V gene's germline CDR1 is MNHNS and CDR2 SASEGT. The CDR3 has 14 amino acids.